This T cell receptor (beta chain) was documented in a study of blood T cell repertoires in COVID-19 (dated by TCRdb to 2020 to 2022). About the full investigation: For ImmuneRACE Cohort 3, a participant was defined as recovered based on two consecutive negative NP/OP PCR tests, clearance by a healthcare professional, or resolution of symptoms. The sample metadata nearly always contained a de-identified subject ID, COVID-19 status, age in years and sex. Collaborator samples came from the United States, Italy and Spain and covered acute and convalescent phases of COVID-19. Subjects who had been exposed to COVID-19, were actively infected with it, or had recovered from it provided the deeply sampled blood TCRbeta repertoires that made up the dataset. The repertoires were released in a freely available public database meant as a resource for research on the immune response to SARS-CoV-2. The samples were drawn from the first 160 participants of the ongoing ImmuneRACE study and from 1,254 subjects provided by 6 global collaborators. Where HLA class I and class II types were available, the types were taken from metadata supplied by the sample provider, not from assay-based typing. The material from the prospective study consisted of cDNA or gDNA derived from T cells, B-cell-depleted T cells, or PBMCs. Study-wide findings and limitations: How much clinical and demographic metadata was included differed by source and by participant, and the metadata was provided uncurated.

The immunoSEQ Assay, a bias-controlled multiplex PCR, was used to amplify TCRbeta CDR3 regions from genomic DNA. In the paper's pipeline: The number of nucleated cells in each sample was estimated by amplification of reference gene primers within the assay. To quantify the absolute abundance of each unique TCRbeta CDR3 rearrangement, sequence reads were collapsed and filtered. For each sample, productive Simpson clonality was calculated as the square root of Simpson's diversity index over productive rearrangements. Imported from immuneACCESS, the table was reduced by TCRdb to in-frame sequences with V and J called. These copies leave out some clones; in studies compared against another copy, an unresolved V gene accounts for under half, and the cause of the remainder is not known. V, J and clone size were drawn from that table, and D and trimming were deduced from the DNA. The sample records approximately 250,000 clones, 85% to 90% of which are singletons. The ten largest account for roughly 2% of the sample.

CDR1 and CDR2 were assigned from the germline V gene (reference sequence) as MNHEY and SMNVEV. The trim is 4 bases for V and 0 bases for J, with a gap of 13 bases between the germline ends. Reading from cysteine to phenylalanine, the CDR3 counts 16 amino acids. Only the CDR3 DNA stays, 48 bases, in frame from base 1. Details on this clone: Its antigen is still unknown. The sample holds no much larger clone one base away, and base qualities are not on file.

Enrolling through a virtual design, the prospective study's participants ranged in age from roughly 18 to 100 years and lived across about two dozen United States geographic areas. In the prospective study, participants were assigned to cohorts based on the clinical history participants reported in a screening survey and a study questionnaire. In the prospective study, mobile phlebotomists collected whole blood, serum and a nasopharyngeal or oropharyngeal swab from each participant. Prospective study participants could optionally give additional blood draws and questionnaires over an approximately 2-month period. Blood samples from the prospective study were shipped frozen or at room temperature prior to DNA extraction.

The V and J segments used are TRBV27 and TRBJ2-1; D gene: possibly TRBD2, on 5 matching bases. The TCR was taken from a woman in her fifties or sixties in a cohort exposed to, infected with or recovered from COVID-19 (not recorded which). The sample was PBMCs or T cells enriched from blood (not recorded which). The CDR3 reads CASSSPPGVSYNEQFF. The DNA is as follows: TGTGCCAGCAGTTCCCCACCCGGGGTCTCCTACAATGAGCAGTTCTTC.